Listed here are 2 T cell receptor beta chains from one sample, sequenced in a study of CXCR3-negative and CXCR3-positive naive CD8 T cells. Study findings and constraints: Greater hydrophobicity was found in TRB CDR3s of CXCR3-positive naive cells than of CXCR3-negative naive cells.

UMI-labeled TRB cDNA libraries were prepared by 5' RACE. TCRdb reprocessed the 5' RACE reads and keeps a single row for each CDR3 protein, giving no DNA. This sample's table has some 130,000 distinct CDR3 sequences. For these TCRs, the target antigens are not known. The material sequenced was naive CXCR3+ CD8+ T cells from blood. Subset in this sample: CD45RO-CCR7+CD27+CD95- naive CD8+ T cells expressing CXCR3 (TNR3+). These receptors were collected from a human donor in good health. Some clones in this sample may be carry-over from other donors' samples.

This chain uses TRBV29-1 with TRBJ2-2. The CDR3 is 12 amino acids. Germline V gene lookup returns CDR1 SQVTM and CDR2 ANQGSEA. Here the CDR3 reads CSVLTDTGELFF.

V is TRBV6-5 and J is TRBJ2-3; TCRdb's D call, TRBD2, is unchecked because there is no DNA. The CDR3 spans 16 residues. Germline V gives CDR1 MNHEY, CDR2 SVGAGI. The CDR3 sequence is CASSESSGVPTDTQYF.